A selection of T cell receptor beta chains follows, all from one sample in a study of cytomegalovirus exposure and HLA in healthy donors. Measured with immunoSEQ multiplex PCR; TCRdb has only the in-frame clones, and not every one. The sample carries about 98,000 clones, 70% to 80% recorded once. Sequenced input: PBMCs. All receptors come from a man between 18 and 35 years old in good health and CMV-seropositive. The CDR3 runs from the conserved cysteine through the conserved F or W. The D gene is left open where the match is weak. A row's size may be missing; if present it is once, few, many or a size class.

v_gene: TRBV4-1; d_gene: TRBD2; abundance: few; j_gene: TRBJ2-5; CDR3nt: TGCGCCAGCAGCCCGAGCGGGAACGCCCGGGAAATTCAAGAGACCCAGTACTTC; CDR3aa: CASSPSGNAREIQETQYF
v_gene: TRBV25-1; d_gene: TRBD2; abundance: -; j_gene: TRBJ2-1; CDR3nt: TGTGCCAGCAGTGTCTTAGCGGGGGTGAATGAGCAGTTCTTC; CDR3aa: CASSVLAGVNEQFF
v_gene: TRBV28; d_gene: TRBD1; abundance: once; j_gene: TRBJ1-1; CDR3nt: TGTGCCAGCAGTTTAATAGGACAGGGGGCCTCTGAAGCTTTCTTT; CDR3aa: CASSLIGQGASEAFF
v_gene: TRBV9; d_gene: TRBD2; abundance: few; j_gene: TRBJ2-1; CDR3nt: TGTGCCAGCGGGACTAGCGGGGGCTCCTACAATGAGCAGTTCTTC; CDR3aa: CASGTSGGSYNEQFF
v_gene: TRBV18; d_gene: TRBD2; abundance: few; j_gene: TRBJ2-2; CDR3nt: TGTGCCAGCTCACCCCGAACTAGCGGGGGTATCACCGGGGAGCTGTTTTTT; CDR3aa: CASSPRTSGGITGELFF
v_gene: TRBV28; d_gene: TRBD1; abundance: -; j_gene: TRBJ1-4; CDR3nt: TGTGCCAGCAGCCGCAAGACAGGGGTTGGCGAAAAACTGTTTTTT; CDR3aa: CASSRKTGVGEKLFF
v_gene: TRBV10-2; d_gene: -; abundance: -; j_gene: TRBJ2-7; CDR3nt: TGCGCCAGCGGCGTGGGCACCGACGAGCAGTACTTC; CDR3aa: CASGVGTDEQYF
v_gene: TRBV9; d_gene: TRBD1; abundance: -; j_gene: TRBJ1-2; CDR3nt: TGTGCCAGCAGGGAGGACAGGGCCTACTATGGCTACACCTTC; CDR3aa: CASREDRAYYGYTF
v_gene: TRBV7-9; d_gene: TRBD1; abundance: once; j_gene: TRBJ1-1; CDR3nt: TGTGCCAGCAGCTTCTCCGGGACAGCGAACACTGAAGCTTTCTTT; CDR3aa: CASSFSGTANTEAFF
v_gene: TRBV5-1; d_gene: -; abundance: -; j_gene: TRBJ2-7; CDR3nt: TGCGCCAGCAGAACAGGGAATTACGAGCAGTACTTC; CDR3aa: CASRTGNYEQYF
v_gene: TRBV5-1; d_gene: -; abundance: -; j_gene: TRBJ1-4; CDR3nt: TGCGCCAGCACCACCGGCAGGGGAGTAGAAAAACTGTTTTTT; CDR3aa: CASTTGRGVEKLFF
v_gene: TRBV6-5; d_gene: TRBD1; abundance: -; j_gene: TRBJ1-6; CDR3nt: TGTGCCAGCAGAGATCCGGGACAGGGGTATTCACCCCTCCACTTT; CDR3aa: CASRDPGQGYSPLHF
v_gene: TRBV27; d_gene: TRBD2; abundance: few; j_gene: TRBJ2-5; CDR3nt: TGTGCCAGCAGTCAGCTAGCGGGGGACAGTTCAGAGACCCAGTACTTC; CDR3aa: CASSQLAGDSSETQYF
v_gene: TRBV5-6; d_gene: -; abundance: once; j_gene: TRBJ2-7; CDR3nt: TGTGCCAGCAGCCCCAGCGGTAATGTCCCCTACGAGCAGTACTTC; CDR3aa: CASSPSGNVPYEQYF
v_gene: TRBV27; d_gene: TRBD1; abundance: -; j_gene: TRBJ1-5; CDR3nt: TGTGCCAGCAGTCCTATCCGGACAGGGCCCCAGCATTTT; CDR3aa: CASSPIRTGPQHF
v_gene: TRBV19; d_gene: -; abundance: -; j_gene: TRBJ2-1; CDR3nt: TGTGCCAGTAGTATTGGGAGCTCCTACAATGAGCAGTTCTTC; CDR3aa: CASSIGSSYNEQFF
v_gene: TRBV6-1; d_gene: TRBD1; abundance: -; j_gene: TRBJ1-5; CDR3nt: TGTGCCAGCAGTGATAGGGGACAGGGAGATCAGCCCCAGCATTTT; CDR3aa: CASSDRGQGDQPQHF
v_gene: TRBV7-8; d_gene: -; abundance: -; j_gene: TRBJ1-6; CDR3nt: TGTGCCAGCAGCTCTATTTCAGGGAATTATAATTCACCCCTCCACTTT; CDR3aa: CASSSISGNYNSPLHF
v_gene: TRBV13; d_gene: -; abundance: -; j_gene: TRBJ2-7; CDR3nt: TGTGCCAGCAGTTATAAAAGCGCGGGCTTAGGACGCTACGAGCAGTACTTC; CDR3aa: CASSYKSAGLGRYEQYF
v_gene: TRBV27; d_gene: -; abundance: -; j_gene: TRBJ2-2; CDR3nt: TGTGCCAGCAGCTTCACTAGTTCGAACACCGGGGAGCTGTTTTTT; CDR3aa: CASSFTSSNTGELFF
v_gene: TRBV6-5; d_gene: -; abundance: few; j_gene: TRBJ1-1; CDR3nt: TGTGCCAGCAGTTCCATGACGGGTAGCACTGAAGCTTTCTTT; CDR3aa: CASSSMTGSTEAFF
v_gene: TRBV5-1; d_gene: -; abundance: -; j_gene: TRBJ2-2; CDR3nt: TGCGCCAGCAGCCTACAGGGCTCCAACACCGGGGAGCTGTTTTTT; CDR3aa: CASSLQGSNTGELFF
v_gene: TRBV7-9; d_gene: TRBD1; abundance: few; j_gene: TRBJ1-5; CDR3nt: TGTGCCAGCAGCCTACAGGGGAACAATCAGCCCCAGCATTTT; CDR3aa: CASSLQGNNQPQHF
v_gene: TRBV4-1; d_gene: TRBD1; abundance: -; j_gene: TRBJ2-5; CDR3nt: TGCGCCAGCAGCCAGACAGGGGAAGCAGGGACCCAGTACTTC; CDR3aa: CASSQTGEAGTQYF
v_gene: TRBV9; d_gene: TRBD1; abundance: -; j_gene: TRBJ1-2; CDR3nt: TGTGCCAGCAGCGCCGCAGGGGGCCGGGGCTACACCTTC; CDR3aa: CASSAAGGRGYTF
v_gene: TRBV7-7; d_gene: -; abundance: -; j_gene: TRBJ2-2; CDR3nt: TGTGCCAGCAGCCCCGTAAACACCGGGGAGCTGTTTTTT; CDR3aa: CASSPVNTGELFF
v_gene: TRBV27; d_gene: -; abundance: -; j_gene: TRBJ1-2; CDR3nt: TGTGCCAGCAGTTCAACAGGGAACTATGGCTACACCTTC; CDR3aa: CASSSTGNYGYTF
v_gene: TRBV19; d_gene: TRBD1; abundance: -; j_gene: TRBJ2-7; CDR3nt: TGTGCCAGTAGTAACCGGGACAGAGCCTACGAGCAGTACTTC; CDR3aa: CASSNRDRAYEQYF
v_gene: TRBV7-9; d_gene: -; abundance: -; j_gene: TRBJ1-1; CDR3nt: TGTGCCAGCAGCAGACCGACAGGCACTCACACTGAAGCTTTCTTT; CDR3aa: CASSRPTGTHTEAFF
v_gene: TRBV7-2; d_gene: -; abundance: few; j_gene: TRBJ1-6; CDR3nt: TGTGCCAGCAGCCCGCAGGGTCGGGATTCACCCCTCCACTTT; CDR3aa: CASSPQGRDSPLHF
v_gene: TRBV6-1; d_gene: TRBD2; abundance: many; j_gene: TRBJ2-1; CDR3nt: TGTGCCAGCAGTGAACGGGGGGACTACAATGAGCAGTTCTTC; CDR3aa: CASSERGDYNEQFF
v_gene: TRBV7-3; d_gene: TRBD2; abundance: -; j_gene: TRBJ2-1; CDR3nt: TGTGCCAGCAGCTTCGGGGGGGGCAGGGCATTCTACAATGAGCAGTTCTTC; CDR3aa: CASSFGGGRAFYNEQFF
v_gene: TRBV29-1; d_gene: TRBD2; abundance: -; j_gene: TRBJ2-1; CDR3nt: TGCAGCGTCCAACTAGCGGGGCGGAATGAGCAGTTCTTC; CDR3aa: CSVQLAGRNEQFF
v_gene: TRBV6-5; d_gene: -; abundance: -; j_gene: TRBJ2-5; CDR3nt: TGTGCCAGCAGTACCCCCCAGGGGCGCGTGCAGACCCAGTACTTC; CDR3aa: CASSTPQGRVQTQYF
v_gene: TRBV7-3; d_gene: -; abundance: few; j_gene: TRBJ2-5; CDR3nt: TGTGCCAGCAGCTTGACAGGATCGGCGACCCAGTACTTC; CDR3aa: CASSLTGSATQYF